Sequencing of this TCR beta chain was carried out in a study of blood T cells in healthy people across ages. Overall study findings and caveats: Observed TCR beta diversity per million T cells went down as age went up. This fall followed a roughly linear course with age.

J lost 2 bases, V lost 0 bases, and 12 bases had no gene match. The CDR3 is made up of 18 amino acids. The germline V gene encodes CDR1 MGHRA and CDR2 YSYEKL. The authors ran a second PCR of roughly 6 to 12 cycles using a sample-barcoded 5' primer and a J-beta primer mix. A tag from a template-switch adaptor with 12 random nucleotides marked each cDNA molecule. TCRdb redid the calling of the 5' RACE reads with MiXCR, one entry per CDR3 protein. The sample yields roughly 1.6 million distinct CDR3 sequences, 30% to 35% seen once. Of note for this clonotype: Its target is not known.

This chain uses TRBV4-1 with TRBJ2-7, with TRBD2 identical over 8 bases. The sequence came from a woman in her twenties or thirties in good health. The sequencing sample was made of blood. The CDR3 coding sequence is TGCGCCAGCAGCCAAGATCAGGGGCGCGGGAGGAGCACCTACGAGCAGTACTTC. The encoded protein is CASSQDQGRGRSTYEQYF.